Listed below are T cell receptor beta chains from one sample, sequenced in a study of multiple sclerosis patients with progressive multifocal leukoencephalopathy. The data were produced by immunoSEQ multiplex PCR, yet TCRdb's version contains in-frame clones alone and is incomplete. This sample has 29,000 or so clones, with roughly 90% found just once. The sequences come from PBMCs, collected from a patient treated with natalizumab. The receptor set was obtained from a human donor with multiple sclerosis. CDR3s include the opening cysteine and the closing phenylalanine or tryptophan. The order of the fields is clone size, J gene, V gene, D gene, CDR3 protein, CDR3 DNA. The D gene is left open where the match is weak. The size field is filled for only some rows; it gives once, few, many or a size class.

size: -; J: TRBJ1-5; V: TRBV10-1; D: -; CDR3: CASSETKYSNQPQHF; DNA: TGCGCCAGCAGTGAGACAAAATATAGCAATCAGCCCCAGCATTTT
size: -; J: TRBJ1-1; V: TRBV18; D: -; CDR3: CASSPRTLNTEAFF; DNA: TGTGCCAGCTCCCCTCGGACTTTGAACACTGAAGCTTTCTTT
size: -; J: TRBJ1-2; V: TRBV28; D: -; CDR3: CASSLSGGQRYGYTF; DNA: TGTGCCAGCAGCCTCTCGGGAGGACAGCGCTATGGCTACACCTTC
size: -; J: TRBJ1-6; V: TRBV27; D: -; CDR3: CASSATTPGRGGGNSPLHF; DNA: TGTGCCAGCAGCGCAACTACTCCGGGGAGAGGGGGGGGTAATTCACCCCTCCACTTT
size: -; J: TRBJ2-5; V: TRBV4-1; D: TRBD2; CDR3: CASSQGGSGRGETQYF; DNA: TGCGCCAGCAGCCAAGGAGGGAGCGGGAGAGGAGAGACCCAGTACTTC
size: once; J: TRBJ2-1; V: TRBV18; D: -; CDR3: CASSPLAATYNEQFF; DNA: TGTGCCAGCTCACCGTTAGCGGCCACCTACAATGAGCAGTTCTTC
size: -; J: TRBJ1-2; V: TRBV5-1; D: TRBD1; CDR3: CASSWDSANYGYTF; DNA: TGCGCCAGCAGCTGGGACAGTGCTAACTATGGCTACACCTTC
size: -; J: TRBJ1-4; V: TRBV14; D: TRBD1; CDR3: CASSKYTGTATNEKLFF; DNA: TGTGCCAGCAGCAAATACACAGGGACAGCAACTAATGAAAAACTGTTTTTT
size: -; J: TRBJ2-2; V: TRBV7-2; D: -; CDR3: CASSRGRMNTGELFF; DNA: TGTGCCAGCAGCAGAGGACGGATGAACACCGGGGAGCTGTTTTTT
size: -; J: TRBJ1-5; V: TRBV2; D: -; CDR3: CASSGRTSNQPQHF; DNA: TGTGCCAGCAGTGGCAGAACTAGCAATCAGCCCCAGCATTTT
size: -; J: TRBJ2-6; V: TRBV2; D: TRBD1; CDR3: CASSGTGTGGSGANVLTF; DNA: TGTGCCAGCAGCGGAACCGGGACAGGGGGTTCTGGGGCCAACGTCCTGACTTTC
size: -; J: TRBJ2-5; V: TRBV19; D: -; CDR3: CASSMSGETQYF; DNA: TGTGCCAGTAGTATGTCAGGAGAGACCCAGTACTTC
size: -; J: TRBJ1-3; V: TRBV28; D: TRBD1; CDR3: CASRVDRGRNTIYF; DNA: TGTGCCAGCAGAGTCGACAGGGGCAGAAACACCATATATTTT
size: -; J: TRBJ1-1; V: TRBV28; D: -; CDR3: CASRLGGTEAFF; DNA: TGTGCCAGCAGGCTGGGGGGGACTGAAGCTTTCTTT
size: -; J: TRBJ1-5; V: TRBV12-5; D: TRBD1; CDR3: CATAKVTGGNQPQHF; DNA: TGTGCTACCGCCAAGGTGACAGGGGGCAATCAGCCCCAGCATTTT
size: -; J: TRBJ2-7; V: TRBV6-5; D: -; CDR3: CASSRQVGAYEQYF; DNA: TGTGCCAGCAGTCGACAGGTAGGGGCCTACGAGCAGTACTTC
size: -; J: TRBJ1-5; V: TRBV5-5; D: TRBD1; CDR3: CASSPGQGRNGNQPQHF; DNA: TGTGCCAGCAGCCCGGGACAGGGACGTAATGGCAATCAGCCCCAGCATTTT
size: -; J: TRBJ2-1; V: TRBV14; D: -; CDR3: CASSQVGNRNEQFF; DNA: TGTGCCAGCAGCCAAGTGGGAAATCGCAATGAGCAGTTCTTC
size: -; J: TRBJ2-7; V: TRBV5-1; D: TRBD2; CDR3: CASSSGLAGPYEQYF; DNA: TGCGCCAGCAGCTCGGGACTAGCGGGACCTTACGAGCAGTACTTC
size: once; J: TRBJ2-3; V: TRBV7-9; D: -; CDR3: CASSSRSTSTDTQYF; DNA: TGTGCCAGCAGCTCCAGGAGTACGAGCACAGATACGCAGTATTTT
size: -; J: TRBJ2-7; V: TRBV7-2; D: -; CDR3: CASSRSVFGGREQYF; DNA: TGTGCCAGCAGCCGGTCGGTCTTTGGGGGGCGCGAGCAGTACTTC
size: -; J: TRBJ2-2; V: TRBV6-1; D: -; CDR3: CASSEVPTGELFF; DNA: TGTGCCAGCAGTGAGGTTCCCACCGGGGAGCTGTTTTTT
size: -; J: TRBJ1-2; V: TRBV28; D: -; CDR3: CASSSRTVYGYTF; DNA: TGTGCCAGCAGTTCAAGGACAGTCTATGGCTACACCTTC
size: once; J: TRBJ1-5; V: TRBV21-1; D: -; CDR3: CASSKSGLRDQPQHF; DNA: TGTGCCAGCAGCAAATCAGGCCTCAGGGATCAGCCCCAGCATTTT
size: -; J: TRBJ2-7; V: TRBV9; D: -; CDR3: CASSPLGGTSYEQYF; DNA: TGTGCCAGCAGCCCCCTCGGGGGCACCTCCTACGAGCAGTACTTC
size: -; J: TRBJ2-7; V: TRBV11-2; D: -; CDR3: CASRPPDVYEQYF; DNA: TGTGCCAGCCGTCCCCCGGACGTCTACGAGCAGTACTTC
size: -; J: TRBJ2-6; V: TRBV5-5; D: -; CDR3: CASSSRGTSGANVLTF; DNA: TGTGCCAGCAGCTCCAGGGGAACGTCTGGGGCCAACGTCCTGACTTTC
size: -; J: TRBJ2-5; V: TRBV11-2; D: -; CDR3: CASSLGSEQYF; DNA: TGTGCCAGCAGCTTAGGGTCGGAACAATACTTC
size: -; J: TRBJ1-1; V: TRBV11-2; D: TRBD1; CDR3: CASSSSTGGTEAFF; DNA: TGTGCCAGCAGCTCATCGACAGGGGGCACTGAAGCTTTCTTT
size: -; J: TRBJ2-7; V: TRBV7-2; D: -; CDR3: CASRASSQSVLVEQYF; DNA: TGTGCCAGTAGGGCGTCGTCCCAGTCGGTTTTGGTCGAGCAGTACTTC
size: -; J: TRBJ1-1; V: TRBV5-4; D: -; CDR3: CASSLNTEAFF; DNA: TGTGCCAGCAGCCTGAACACTGAAGCTTTCTTT
size: -; J: TRBJ1-1; V: TRBV19; D: -; CDR3: CASMAGRVFPEAFF; DNA: TGTGCCAGTATGGCGGGCAGGGTGTTCCCTGAAGCTTTCTTT
size: -; J: TRBJ2-7; V: TRBV12-5; D: -; CDR3: CASGQRVGSSCEQYF; DNA: TGTGCTAGTGGTCAAAGGGTGGGCAGTTCCTGCGAGCAGTACTTC
size: -; J: TRBJ1-2; V: TRBV19; D: -; CDR3: CASNLGRQGYGYTF; DNA: TGTGCCAGTAACCTAGGACGGCAGGGATATGGCTACACCTTC
size: -; J: TRBJ2-2; V: TRBV4-2; D: TRBD2; CDR3: CASSRLAGDTGELFF; DNA: TGTGCCAGCAGCCGACTAGCGGGAGACACCGGGGAGCTGTTTTTT
size: once; J: TRBJ2-1; V: TRBV14; D: TRBD2; CDR3: CASSPLGGSSYNEQFF; DNA: TGTGCCAGCAGCCCGCTAGGCGGGAGTAGCTACAATGAGCAGTTCTTC
size: once; J: TRBJ1-2; V: TRBV15; D: -; CDR3: CATSRVDAYNYGYTF; DNA: TGTGCCACCAGCAGAGTGGACGCTTATAACTATGGCTACACCTTC
size: -; J: TRBJ2-2; V: TRBV25-1; D: TRBD2; CDR3: CASSELAGVTGELFF; DNA: TGTGCCAGCAGTGAACTAGCGGGAGTTACCGGGGAGCTGTTTTTT
size: -; J: TRBJ2-5; V: TRBV7-2; D: TRBD2; CDR3: CASSLAKGSGRVETQYF; DNA: TGTGCCAGCAGCTTAGCTAAAGGTAGCGGGAGGGTGGAGACCCAGTACTTC
size: -; J: TRBJ2-1; V: TRBV5-4; D: -; CDR3: CASSLYNEQFF; DNA: TGTGCCAGCAGCCTCTACAATGAGCAGTTCTTC
size: -; J: TRBJ2-7; V: TRBV6-5; D: -; CDR3: CASSTLVRKHYEQYF; DNA: TGTGCCAGCAGTACACTAGTGAGAAAACACTACGAGCAGTACTTC
size: -; J: TRBJ2-7; V: TRBV7-2; D: TRBD2; CDR3: CASSLSQLAGEKEYF; DNA: TGTGCCAGCAGCTTAAGCCAGCTAGCGGGAGAAAAGGAGTACTTC
size: -; J: TRBJ2-7; V: TRBV6-5; D: TRBD1; CDR3: CASSWTGGENEQYF; DNA: TGTGCCAGCAGTTGGACAGGGGGCGAGAACGAGCAGTACTTC
size: -; J: TRBJ1-1; V: TRBV2; D: -; CDR3: CASRPQSTNTEAFF; DNA: TGTGCCAGCAGACCACAAAGCACGAACACTGAAGCTTTCTTT
size: -; J: TRBJ2-1; V: TRBV7-9; D: -; CDR3: CASSWPPQGSGSYNEQFF; DNA: TGTGCCAGCAGCTGGCCCCCACAGGGCTCTGGGTCCTACAATGAGCAGTTCTTC